This T cell receptor beta chain was identified during a study of control samples from healthy donors and cancer patients. V was pared by 3 bases and J by 5 bases, with 7 bases between. The length of the CDR3 is 13 residues. The V gene's germline CDR1 is SNHLY and CDR2 FYNNEI. Assay: immunoSEQ multiplex PCR; the TCRdb copy retains only in-frame clones and omits some. The sample yields about 120,000 clones, roughly nine tenths seen once. This TCR came from a woman aged 45-65 years with colorectal cancer. This chain connects TRBV2 to TRBJ2-2, with D perhaps matching TRBD1 (5 bases). What was sequenced was PBMCs. CDR3 nucleotide sequence: TGTGCCAGCAGTGAGGGGCAGACCGGGGAGCTGTTTTTT. This gives the protein CASSEGQTGELFF.